This TCR beta chain was found in a study of T-cell reconstitution after alpha-beta-depleted transplantation in children. There are many counts of this clonotype. Unique molecular identifiers featured in how the TCRbeta library was prepared. TCRdb passed the PCR reads through MiXCR, listing each CDR3 protein once. Here the sample spans 490,000 or so distinct CDR3 sequences, 9.5% to 15% being singletons. The J segment lost 6 bases and the V segment lost 4 bases, leaving 8 bases of the junction unmatched. The CDR3 totals 14 residues. Germline CDR1 and CDR2: SGHNT and YYREEE (reference sequence). The origin of this receptor is a human donor who donated a stem cell graft to a child with combined immunodeficiency. V usage is TRBV5-4 and J usage is TRBJ2-3; 7 bases align to TRBD2. Sequenced material: PBMCs from the stem cell graft donor, taken from the stem cell graft. For the CDR3, the DNA is TGTGCCAGCAGCCCTCGACTAGCTGCTGATACGCAGTATTTT. Amino acid sequence: CASSPRLAADTQYF. Based on the CDR3 plus reference TRBV5-4 and TRBJ2-3, the full variable domain is ETGVTQSPTHLIKTRGQQVTLRCSSQSGHNTVSWYQQALGQGPQFIFQYYREEENGRGNFPPRFSGLQFPNYSSELNVNALELDDSALYLCASSPRLAADTQYFGPGTRLTVL.